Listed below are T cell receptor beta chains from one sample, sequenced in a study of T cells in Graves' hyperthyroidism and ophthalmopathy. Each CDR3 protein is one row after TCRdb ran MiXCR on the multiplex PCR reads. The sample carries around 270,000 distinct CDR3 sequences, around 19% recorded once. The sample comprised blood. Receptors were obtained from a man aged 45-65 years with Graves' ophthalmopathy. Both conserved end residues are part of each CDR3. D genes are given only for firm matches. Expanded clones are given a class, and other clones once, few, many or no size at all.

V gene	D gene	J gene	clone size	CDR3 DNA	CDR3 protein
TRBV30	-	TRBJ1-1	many	TGTGCCTGGAGTACAAGCACTGAAGCTTTCTTT	CAWSTSTEAFF
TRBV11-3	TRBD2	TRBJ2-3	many	TGTGCCAGCAGCTTTGGCGGGAGGCCCCAGGAAACGCAGTATTTT	CASSFGGRPQETQYF
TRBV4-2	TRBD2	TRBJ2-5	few	TGTGCCAGCAGCCAAGAGGGACTAGCGGTCCAAGAGACCCAGTACTTC	CASSQEGLAVQETQYF
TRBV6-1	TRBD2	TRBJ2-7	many	TGTGCCAGCCGAGCCCTTACTAGCGGGAGGAACGAGCAGTACTTC	CASRALTSGRNEQYF
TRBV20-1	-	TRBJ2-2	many	TGCAGTGCTAGACCTCTCGGGACCTCGAACACCGGGGAGCTGTTTTTT	CSARPLGTSNTGELFF
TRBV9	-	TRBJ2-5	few	TGTGCCAGCAGCGTAGAGGGTAGCTTTCAAGAGACCCAGTACTTC	CASSVEGSFQETQYF
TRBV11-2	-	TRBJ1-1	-	TGTGCCAGCAGCTTAGACCTGATGAACACTGAAGCTTTCTTT	CASSLDLMNTEAFF
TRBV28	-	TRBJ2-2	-	TGTGCCAGCGGGCGAGACTGGGAGCTGTTTTTT	CASGRDWELFF
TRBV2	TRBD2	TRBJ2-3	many	TGTGCCAGCATAGGCCCTAGCGGGACGGGTACGCAGTATTTT	CASIGPSGTGTQYF
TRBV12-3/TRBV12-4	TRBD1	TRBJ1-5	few	TGTGCCAGCAGTTGGGACAGGGGAAATCAGCCCCAGCATTTT	CASSWDRGNQPQHF
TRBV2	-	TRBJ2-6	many	TGTGCCAGACAGGGTGCTAGCTCTGGGGCCAACGTCCTGACTTTC	CARQGASSGANVLTF
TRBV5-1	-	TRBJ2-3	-	TGCGCCAGCAGATCCGGGACGCCCACAGATACGCAGTATTTT	CASRSGTPTDTQYF
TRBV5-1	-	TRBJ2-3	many	TGCGCCAGCAGCTTGGGAACTGCGCGCACAGATACGCAGTATTTT	CASSLGTARTDTQYF
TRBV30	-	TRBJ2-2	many	TGTGCCTGGAGCTTGATCGGGGAGCTGTTTTTT	CAWSLIGELFF
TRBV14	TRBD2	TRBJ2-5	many	TGTGCCAGCAGCCGCTTCGCGGGAGATCGGGAGACCCAGTACTTC	CASSRFAGDRETQYF
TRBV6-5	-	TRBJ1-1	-	TGTGCCAGCAGTTACTCGACGCGGGGTTGGAACACTGAAGCTTTCTTT	CASSYSTRGWNTEAFF
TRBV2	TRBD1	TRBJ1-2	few	TGTGCCAGCAGTGAGCAGGGGGCTTATGGCTACACCTTC	CASSEQGAYGYTF
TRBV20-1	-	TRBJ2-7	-	TGCAGTGTAAGCCCCTCCTACAAACAGTACTTC	CSVSPSYKQYF
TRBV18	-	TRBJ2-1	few	TGTGCCAGCTCCCCTCTGGGGGAGAGGTACAATGAGCAGTTCTTC	CASSPLGERYNEQFF
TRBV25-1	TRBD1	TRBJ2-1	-	TGTGCCAGCAGGGGACAGGGGGGGAATGAGCAGTTCTTC	CASRGQGGNEQFF
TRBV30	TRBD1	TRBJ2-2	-	TGTGCCTGGAGTGTACGGGTGGGGACAGGGGGCGTCGGGGAGCTGTTTTTT	CAWSVRVGTGGVGELFF
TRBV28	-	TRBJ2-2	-	TGTGCCAGCAGTTCCCGGGGAAGATGGGCCGGGGAGCTGTTTTTT	CASSSRGRWAGELFF
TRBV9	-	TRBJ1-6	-	TGTGCCAGCAGCCCCGTATCGACCGCGAATTCACCCCTCCACTTT	CASSPVSTANSPLHF
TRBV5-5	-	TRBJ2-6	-	TGTGCCAGCAATCTGTTCGGGCGGGACGTCCTGACTTTC	CASNLFGRDVLTF
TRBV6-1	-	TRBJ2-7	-	TGTGCCAGCAGTGGTTTCAACAAGCAGTACTTC	CASSGFNKQYF
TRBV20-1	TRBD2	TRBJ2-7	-	TGCAGTGCTCTTCTGGGGGCTAGCGGGAGAGGTGGCAAAGACTACGAGCAGTACTTC	CSALLGASGRGGKDYEQYF
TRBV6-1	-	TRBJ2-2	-	TGTGCCAGCAGTCCGATCCTGAGCACCGGGGAGCTGTTTTTT	CASSPILSTGELFF
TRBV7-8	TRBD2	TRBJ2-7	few	TGTGCCAGCAGCTCCGAAGGACTAGCGGGAGCAACGCAGTACTTC	CASSSEGLAGATQYF
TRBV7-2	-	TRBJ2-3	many	TGTGCCAGCAGCCGGACAGTTTTAGATACGCAGTATTTT	CASSRTVLDTQYF
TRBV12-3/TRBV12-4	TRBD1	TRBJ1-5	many	TGTGCCAGCAGTTTTGGGCAGGGGGAATCCAGCAATCAGCCCCAGCATTTT	CASSFGQGESSNQPQHF
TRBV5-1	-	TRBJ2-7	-	TGCGCCAGCAGCTTGGTTGAGGCTTCCTACGAGCAGTACTTC	CASSLVEASYEQYF
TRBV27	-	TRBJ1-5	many	TGTGCCAGCAGTCAACCGGGACACCCTAATCAGCCCCAGCATTTT	CASSQPGHPNQPQHF
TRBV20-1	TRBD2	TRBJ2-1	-	TGCAGTGCCCACGCTAGCGGGAGAAAGGATGAGCAGTTCTTC	CSAHASGRKDEQFF
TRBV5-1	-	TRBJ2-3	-	TGCGCCAGCAGCTTGGCCCCACTAGTAGATACGCAGTATTTT	CASSLAPLVDTQYF
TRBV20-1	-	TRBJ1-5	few	TGCAGTGCTAGAGACCAGACTGCCCAGCCCCAGCATTTT	CSARDQTAQPQHF